This T cell receptor beta chain was documented in a study of breast tumors, draining lymph nodes, adjacent tissues. This clonotype was seen many times. Its antigen remains unknown. The lymph nodes were axillary draining lymph nodes from breast cancer patients. CDR1 is SGDLS and CDR2 is YYNGEE in the germline V gene. The CDR3 is 19 amino acids. J was trimmed by 3 bases and V by 3 bases; bases with no gene match: 16. Findings of the study overall: Tumor T cell lymph node origin was a supported hypothesis, not proven.

A single record per CDR3 protein comes from TCRdb applying MiXCR to the multiplex PCR reads. The sample shows about 180,000 distinct CDR3 sequences, 25% to 40% of them seen only once. The chain couples TRBV9 to TRBJ2-5; 11 bases line up with TRBD2. Specimen: axillary lymph node tissue. The clonotype originates from a female donor with breast cancer. Some clones in this sample may be carry-over from other donors' samples. The CDR3 loop reads CASSENPEGTSGLKETQYF. As DNA, the CDR3 is TGTGCCAGCAGCGAGAACCCGGAGGGGACTAGCGGACTTAAAGAGACCCAGTACTTC. Combining the CDR3 with reference TRBV9 and TRBJ2-5 gives the whole variable domain DSGVTQTPKHLITATGQRVTLRCSPRSGDLSVYWYQQSLDQGLQFLIQYYNGEERAKGNILERFSAQQFPDLHSELNLSSLELGDSALYFCASSENPEGTSGLKETQYFGPGTRLLVL.